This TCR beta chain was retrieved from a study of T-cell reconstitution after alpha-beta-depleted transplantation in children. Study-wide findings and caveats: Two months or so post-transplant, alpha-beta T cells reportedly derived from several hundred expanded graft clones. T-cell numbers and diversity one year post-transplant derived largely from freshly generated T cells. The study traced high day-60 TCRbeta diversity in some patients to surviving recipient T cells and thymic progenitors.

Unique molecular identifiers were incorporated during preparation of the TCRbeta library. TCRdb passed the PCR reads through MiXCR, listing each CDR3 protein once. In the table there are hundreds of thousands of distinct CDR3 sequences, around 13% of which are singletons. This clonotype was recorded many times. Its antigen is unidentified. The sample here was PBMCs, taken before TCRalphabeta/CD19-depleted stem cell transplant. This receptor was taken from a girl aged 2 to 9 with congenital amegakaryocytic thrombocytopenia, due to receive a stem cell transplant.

The CDR3 is CASSLGLFREQYF. The CDR3, as DNA: TGTGCCAGCAGTTTGGGACTATTCCGCGAGCAGTACTTC. The chain combines TRBV12-3 or TRBV12-4 with TRBJ2-7, with TRBD2 matching over 7 bases. V gave up 3 bases and J gave up 6 bases; unmatched junction bases: 5. This CDR3 comprises 13 residues.